A selection of T cell receptor beta chains follows, all from one sample in a study of neurological immune-mediated disorders. Via MiXCR, TCRdb re-called the 5' RACE reads, giving one row per CDR3 protein. Here the sample spans about 21,000 distinct CDR3 sequences, roughly a sixth being singletons. The sequenced sample was CD8+ T cells from blood. These receptors were obtained from a woman under 30 with multiple sclerosis. Each CDR3 is given with its conserved first and last residue. The D gene is left open where the match is weak. Clone size is shown for a subset of rows, as once, few, many or a class of expanded clone.

size	V	J	D	CDR3	DNA
many	TRBV12-3/TRBV12-4	TRBJ1-2	NA	CASSLEETYGYTF	TGTGCCAGCAGTTTAGAAGAAACCTATGGCTACACCTTC
NA	TRBV24-1	TRBJ2-5	NA	CATSDLLAARETQYF	TGTGCCACCAGTGATTTGCTGGCGGCCCGAGAGACCCAGTACTTC
many	TRBV29-1	TRBJ2-3	TRBD1	CSVPATGGALDTQYF	TGCAGCGTTCCGGCGACAGGGGGCGCGTTAGATACGCAGTATTTT
many	TRBV20-1	TRBJ1-4	NA	CSANTGTAVGKLFF	TGCAGTGCCAATACCGGGACGGCAGTCGGAAAACTGTTTTTT
medium-sized	TRBV24-1	TRBJ2-1	TRBD2	CATSDPDGGNEQFF	TGTGCCACCAGTGATCCGGACGGGGGGAATGAGCAGTTCTTC
medium-sized	TRBV10-3	TRBJ1-1	TRBD1	CAITPDRATEAFF	TGTGCCATCACTCCGGACAGGGCCACTGAAGCTTTCTTT
NA	TRBV29-1	TRBJ2-3	TRBD2	CSALAGSTDTQYF	TGCAGCGCCTTAGCGGGTAGCACAGATACGCAGTATTTT
many	TRBV20-1	TRBJ1-1	NA	CSARPRGDTEAFF	TGCAGTGCTAGACCCCGGGGGGACACTGAAGCTTTCTTT
many	TRBV19	TRBJ2-1	TRBD2	CASSRASGGVLGEQFF	TGTGCCAGTAGTCGCGCTAGCGGGGGGGTGTTAGGAGAGCAGTTCTTC
NA	TRBV7-2	TRBJ2-3	NA	CASSSQVTDTQYF	TGTGCCAGCAGCTCCCAAGTCACAGATACGCAGTATTTT
many	TRBV27	TRBJ1-4	TRBD1	CASSLTGESRGEKLFF	TGTGCCAGCAGTCTCACAGGGGAAAGTCGGGGAGAAAAACTGTTTTTT
many	TRBV20-1	TRBJ2-5	TRBD2	CSASSGGPSETQYF	TGCAGTGCTAGTTCGGGAGGGCCTTCGGAGACCCAGTACTTC
many	TRBV6-4	TRBJ2-1	TRBD2	CASSGTSGSNEQFF	TGTGCCAGCAGTGGGACTAGCGGGAGCAATGAGCAGTTCTTC
NA	TRBV4-2	TRBJ1-2	NA	CASSQVHDGRRSETF	TGTGCCAGCAGCCAAGTCCATGATGGTCGGCGGAGCGAGACCTTC
medium-sized	TRBV29-1	TRBJ1-4	NA	CSVVVRPGKLFF	TGCAGCGTTGTGGTCCGCCCGGGAAAACTGTTTTTT
many	TRBV6-6	TRBJ2-3	NA	CASGPNTDTQYF	TGTGCCAGCGGACCCAACACAGATACGCAGTATTTT
NA	TRBV5-1	TRBJ2-7	NA	CASSIYRGIHEQYF	TGCGCCAGCAGTATCTACCGGGGCATCCACGAGCAGTACTTC
medium-sized	TRBV15	TRBJ1-4	NA	CATSNPDRSTNEKLFF	TGTGCCACCAGCAATCCGGACAGATCAACTAATGAAAAACTGTTTTTT